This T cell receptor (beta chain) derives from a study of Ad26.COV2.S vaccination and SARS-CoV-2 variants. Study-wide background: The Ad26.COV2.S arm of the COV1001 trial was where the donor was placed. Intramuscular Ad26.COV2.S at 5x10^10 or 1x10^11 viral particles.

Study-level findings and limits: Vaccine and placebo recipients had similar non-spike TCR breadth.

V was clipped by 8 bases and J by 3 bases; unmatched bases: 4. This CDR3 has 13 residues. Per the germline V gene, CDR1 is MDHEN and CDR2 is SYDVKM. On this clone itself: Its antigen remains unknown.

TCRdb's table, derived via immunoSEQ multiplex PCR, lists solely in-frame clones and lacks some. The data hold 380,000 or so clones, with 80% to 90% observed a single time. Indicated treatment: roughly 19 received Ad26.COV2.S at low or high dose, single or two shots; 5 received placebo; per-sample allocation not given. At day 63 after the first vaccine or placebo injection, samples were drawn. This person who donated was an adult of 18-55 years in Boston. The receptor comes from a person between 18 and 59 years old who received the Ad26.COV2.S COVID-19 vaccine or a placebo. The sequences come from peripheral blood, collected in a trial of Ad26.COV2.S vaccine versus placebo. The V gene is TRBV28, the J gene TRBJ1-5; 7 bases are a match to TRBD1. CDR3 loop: CASLGQYNQPQHF. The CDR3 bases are TGTGCCAGCCTGGGACAGTACAATCAGCCCCAGCATTTT. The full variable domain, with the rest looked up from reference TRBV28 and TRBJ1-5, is DVKVTQSSRYLVKRTGEKVFLECVQDMDHENMFWYRQDPGLGLRLIYFSYDVKMKEKGDIPEGYSVSREKKERFSLILESASTNQTSMYLCASLGQYNQPQHFGDGTRLSIL.